This paragraph reports one T cell receptor beta chain. As handled by the study authors: Amplifying reference gene primers gave estimates of nucleated cell counts. Some clones are missing from TCRdb's copy, which holds only in-frame ones; the method was immunoSEQ multiplex PCR. V, J and clone size are those of that table, while D and trimming were read from the DNA. The sample includes 93,000 or so clones, around 90% seen only once; the top ten take approximately 3.5%. The source of the sample is a study of blood T cell repertoires in COVID-19. Study at large: The United States, Italy and Spain were the sources of the acute and convalescent COVID-19 samples. The cDNA or gDNA used as material had been derived from T cells, B-cell-depleted T cells, or PBMCs.

V was clipped by 1 base and J by 9 bases; unmatched bases: 4. The CDR3 covers 14 residues. The germline CDR1 and CDR2 sequences are SGHTA and FQGNSA. The chain links TRBV7-2 to TRBJ2-5; the match to TRBD2 covers 11 bases. The origin of this receptor is a human donor in a cohort sampled during active COVID-19. Material for sequencing was peripheral blood. The CDR3 loop reads CASSLVELAGAQYF. The CDR3 DNA reads as TGTGCCAGCAGCTTAGTTGAACTAGCGGGAGCCCAGTACTTC. Combining the CDR3 with reference TRBV7-2 and TRBJ2-5 gives the whole variable domain GAGVSQSPSNKVTEKGKDVELRCDPISGHTALYWYRQSLGQGLEFLIYFQGNSAPDKSGLPSDRFSAERTGGSVSTLTIQRTQQEDSAVYLCASSLVELAGAQYFGPGTRLLVL.